The sample holds many counts of the clone carrying this TCR beta chain. Its antigen is not known. The sample belongs to a study of T cells in Graves' hyperthyroidism and ophthalmopathy. From approximately 9.1 ml of fresh peripheral blood, PBMCs were isolated. Whole-study results and caveats: Among thyroid clonotypes expanded above 0.001, most also appeared in blood. Stable hyperthyroidism was told apart from ophthalmopathy by a model built on 13 V-J features. Ophthalmopathy onset followed model prediction by a median roughly six months.

Amplification of TCR beta CDR3 regions used RNA as the template. HTBI primers were used for first-round RT-PCR of the TCR CDR3. TCRdb reprocessed the multiplex PCR reads via MiXCR and lists one record per CDR3 protein. Among tens of thousands of distinct CDR3 sequences listed, roughly 45% were seen once. This CDR3 contains 14 residues. Germline CDR1 is SGHAT and CDR2 is FQNNGV. Unmatched junction bases numbered 6, after V lost 2 bases and J lost 6 bases. Sequencing was performed on blood. The rearrangement joins TRBV11-2 to TRBJ2-7; TRBD1 matches at 8 bases. The TCR originated in a woman aged 25-40 years with Graves' hyperthyroidism. The CDR3 coding sequence is TGTGCCAGCAGCTTACGACAGGGGAGCCTCGAGCAGTACTTC. Translation gives CASSLRQGSLEQYF. Complete variable domain (other parts from reference TRBV11-2 and TRBJ2-7): EAGVAQSPRYKIIEKRQSVAFWCNPISGHATLYWYQQILGQGPKLLIQFQNNGVVDDSQLPKDRFSAERLKGVDSTLKIQPAKLEDSAVYLCASSLRQGSLEQYFGPGTRLTVT.